The clone carrying this T cell receptor beta chain was counted many times. Its antigen is not known. The CDR3 has 17 residues. The germline gives CDR1 MGHRA, CDR2 YSYEKL. The V gene end was trimmed by 0 bases and the J gene end by 3 bases; junction bases not matched to a gene: 4. The data originate from a study of T-cell memory formation after mild COVID-19. Study results and caveats: Pre-infection memory contained some responding clones, which suggested that cross-reactive memory had joined. Second-wave clones that peaked on day 37 lacked confirmed SARS-CoV-2 specificity.

TCRdb processed the 5' RACE reads anew with MiXCR; each CDR3 protein has one entry. The sample has around 340,000 distinct CDR3 sequences; around 13% are singletons. This TCR came from a young man who had mild COVID-19 (a few samples of this study predate the infection). Cell type and time point are not known. The sample comprised PBMCs or a T cell subset sorted from them (not recorded which). The chain employs TRBV4-1 and TRBJ2-3, with TRBD2 matching over 12 bases. CDR3 DNA: TGCGCCAGCAGCCAAGACCACACTAGCGGGGGGACAGATACGCAGTATTTT. Translated: CASSQDHTSGGTDTQYF.